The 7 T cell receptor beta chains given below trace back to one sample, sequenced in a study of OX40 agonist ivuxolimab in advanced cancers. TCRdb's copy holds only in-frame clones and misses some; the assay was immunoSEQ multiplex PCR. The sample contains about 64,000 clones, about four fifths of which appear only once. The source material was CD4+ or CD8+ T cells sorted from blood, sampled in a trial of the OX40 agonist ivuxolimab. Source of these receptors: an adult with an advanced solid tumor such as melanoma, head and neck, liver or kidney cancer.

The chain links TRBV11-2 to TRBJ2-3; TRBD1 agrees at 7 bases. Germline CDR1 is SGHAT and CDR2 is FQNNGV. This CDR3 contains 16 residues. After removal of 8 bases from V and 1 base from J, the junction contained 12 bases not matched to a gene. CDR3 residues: CASSRGRGGGTDTQYF. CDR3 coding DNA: TGTGCCAGCTCCCGAGGTCGAGGGGGCGGCACAGATACGCAGTATTTT.

The CDR3 DNA reads TGTGCCAGCAGTTACGGGACTAGCTCCTACAATGAGCAGTTCTTC. Translation: CASSYGTSSYNEQFF. The chain carries TRBV6-6 and TRBJ2-1; 8 bases align to TRBD2. Trimming removed 2 bases from V and 0 bases from J; junction bases left unmatched: 0. The CDR3 sequence is 15 residues long. CDR1 is MNHNY, CDR2 SVGAGI, per germline (reference sequence).

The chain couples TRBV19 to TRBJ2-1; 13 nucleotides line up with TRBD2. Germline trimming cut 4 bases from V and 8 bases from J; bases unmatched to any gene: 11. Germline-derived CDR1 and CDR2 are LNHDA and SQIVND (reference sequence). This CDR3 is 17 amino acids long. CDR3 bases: TGTGCCAGTAGTACCTCATCGGGACTAGCGGGAAGTGATGAGCAGTTCTTC. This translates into CASSTSSGLAGSDEQFF.

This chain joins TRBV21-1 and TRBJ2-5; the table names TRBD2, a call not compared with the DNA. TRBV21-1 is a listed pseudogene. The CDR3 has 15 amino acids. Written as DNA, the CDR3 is TGTGCCAGCAGCACCCCGGGGGAGGGCCAAGAGACCCAGTACTTC. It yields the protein CASSTPGEGQETQYF.

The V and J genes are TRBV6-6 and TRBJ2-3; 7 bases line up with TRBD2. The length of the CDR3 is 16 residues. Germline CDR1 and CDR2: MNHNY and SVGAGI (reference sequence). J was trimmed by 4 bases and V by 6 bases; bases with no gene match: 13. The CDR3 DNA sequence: TGTGCCAGCAGCCCCCTGGGCGCGGGAGCCTCAGATACGCAGTATTTT. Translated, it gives CASSPLGAGASDTQYF.

The CDR3 DNA sequence: TGTGCCAGCAGCGTAGGGCCTGACAGTCAGAATGAAAAACTGTTTTTT. Protein product: CASSVGPDSQNEKLFF. V and J are TRBV9 and TRBJ1-4; TRBD1 is a possible D gene (5 bases). The V end lost 0 bases, the J end lost 5 bases, and 14 bases lay between the germline ends. The CDR3 extends over 16 amino acids. CDR1 is SGDLS and CDR2 is YYNGEE in the germline V gene.

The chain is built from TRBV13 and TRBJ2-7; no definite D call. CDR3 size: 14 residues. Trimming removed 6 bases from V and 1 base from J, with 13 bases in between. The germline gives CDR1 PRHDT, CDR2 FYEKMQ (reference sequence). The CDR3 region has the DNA TGTGCCAGCAGGCAGGCAGGTTGGTCCTACGAGCAGTACTTC. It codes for CASRQAGWSYEQYF.